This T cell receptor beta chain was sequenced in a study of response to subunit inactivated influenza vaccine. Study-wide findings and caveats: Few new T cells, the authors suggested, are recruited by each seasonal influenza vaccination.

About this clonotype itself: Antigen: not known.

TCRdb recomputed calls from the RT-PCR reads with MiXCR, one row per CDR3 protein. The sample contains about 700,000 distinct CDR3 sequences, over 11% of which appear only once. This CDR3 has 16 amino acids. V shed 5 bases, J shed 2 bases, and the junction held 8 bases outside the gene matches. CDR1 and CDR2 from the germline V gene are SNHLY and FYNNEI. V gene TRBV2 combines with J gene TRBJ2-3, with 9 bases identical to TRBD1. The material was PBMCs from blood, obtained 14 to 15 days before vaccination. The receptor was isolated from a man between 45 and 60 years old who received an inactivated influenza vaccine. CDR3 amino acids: CASSFRTGELTDTQYF. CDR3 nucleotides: TGTGCCAGCAGTTTCAGGACAGGGGAACTCACAGATACGCAGTATTTT.